The present T cell receptor (beta chain) was sequenced within a study of shared clonotypes between healthy human individuals. Study results and caveats: Inspection by rarefaction showed sorted-subset sequencing to be incomplete despite large depth. Estimated richness was generally greater in naive than memory subsets.

Regarding this clone: The antigen is not known. The sample contains more than one DNA sequence encoding this CDR3.

This CDR3 is built from 13 residues. V was trimmed by 2 bases and J by 7 bases, leaving 9 bases between them. Germline CDR1 is MDHEN and CDR2 is SYDVKM. Replicate PCRs from sorted subsets contained roughly 200 ng DNA, which is around 30,000 T cell genomes. Assay used: immunoSEQ multiplex PCR; TCRdb lists only in-frame clones, some missing. The sample yields about 2.3 million clones, about 92% seen once. This rearrangement joins TRBV28 to TRBJ1-3; D is undetermined. Sequencing input: naive CD4+ T cells from PBMCs. Documented subset: CD45RA+ positively selected. The clonotype comes from a man aged 18 to 29 in good health. Some clones in this sample may be carry-over from other donors' samples. The CDR3 nucleotides read TGTGCCAGCAGTTTAAGCTTCGGGAACACCATATATTTT. This codes for CASSLSFGNTIYF.